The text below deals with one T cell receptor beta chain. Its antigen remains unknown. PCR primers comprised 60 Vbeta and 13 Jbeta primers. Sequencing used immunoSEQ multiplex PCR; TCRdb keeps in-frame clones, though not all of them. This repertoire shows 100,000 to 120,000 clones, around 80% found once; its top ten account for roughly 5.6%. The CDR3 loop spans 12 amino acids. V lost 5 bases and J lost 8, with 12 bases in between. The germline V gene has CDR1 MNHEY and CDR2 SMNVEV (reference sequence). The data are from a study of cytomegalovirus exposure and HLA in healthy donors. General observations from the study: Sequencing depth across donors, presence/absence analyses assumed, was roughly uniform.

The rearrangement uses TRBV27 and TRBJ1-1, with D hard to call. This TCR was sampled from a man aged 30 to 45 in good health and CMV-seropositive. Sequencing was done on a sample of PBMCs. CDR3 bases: TGTGCCAGCAGTCCCTTGGGCAGGGAAGCTTTCTTT. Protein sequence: CASSPLGREAFF.